This note documents a single T cell receptor beta chain sequence. The repertoire was sequenced with immunoSEQ multiplex PCR; TCRdb's copy has only in-frame clones and lacks some. Of 2 million to 3 million clones in the sample, more than 80% were seen once. This entry comes from a study of shared clonotypes between healthy human individuals. This CDR3 has 17 amino acids. Those who donated were healthy HIV-negative adults, with no recent acute infections or vaccinations reported. This sequence was found in a young man in good health. This sequence joins TRBV21-1 and TRBJ2-4; the table's D call of TRBD1 was not tested on the DNA. TRBV21-1 is marked as a pseudogene. Sequences were obtained from naive CD4+ T cells sorted from blood. Described subset: CD45RA+ positively selected. CDR3: CASSGQRQGVTKNIQYF. The CDR3 DNA follows: TGTGCCAGCAGCGGCCAACGACAGGGGGTAACCAAAAACATTCAGTACTTC.